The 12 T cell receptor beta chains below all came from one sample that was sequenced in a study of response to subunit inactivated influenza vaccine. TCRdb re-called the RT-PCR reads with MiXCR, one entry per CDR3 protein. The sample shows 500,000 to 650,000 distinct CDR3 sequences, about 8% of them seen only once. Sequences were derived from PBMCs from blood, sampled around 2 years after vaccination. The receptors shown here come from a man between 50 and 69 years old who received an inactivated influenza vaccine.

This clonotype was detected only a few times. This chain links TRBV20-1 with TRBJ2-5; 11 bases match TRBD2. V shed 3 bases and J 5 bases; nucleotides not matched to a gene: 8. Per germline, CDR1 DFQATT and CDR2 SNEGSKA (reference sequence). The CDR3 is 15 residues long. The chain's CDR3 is CSASLSGRARETQYF. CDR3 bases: TGCAGTGCTAGCCTTAGCGGGAGGGCCCGGGAGACCCAGTACTTC.

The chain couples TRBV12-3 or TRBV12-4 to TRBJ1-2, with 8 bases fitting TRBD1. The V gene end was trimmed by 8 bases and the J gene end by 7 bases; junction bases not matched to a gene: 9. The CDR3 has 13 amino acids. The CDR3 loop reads CASAELQGGGYTF. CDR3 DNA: TGTGCCAGCGCGGAGTTACAGGGGGGTGGCTACACCTTC.

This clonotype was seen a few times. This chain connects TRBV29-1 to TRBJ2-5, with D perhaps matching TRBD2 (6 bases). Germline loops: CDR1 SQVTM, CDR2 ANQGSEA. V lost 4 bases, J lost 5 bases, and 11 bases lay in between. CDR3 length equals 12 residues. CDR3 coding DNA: TGCAGCGTTGGGTGGGGGGTGGAGACCCAGTACTTC. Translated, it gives CSVGWGVETQYF.

CDR3 bases: TGTGCCAGCAGTTACTCCATAAGCGGGAGGGCCTACAATGAGCAGTTCTTC. Translating it yields CASSYSISGRAYNEQFF. The rearrangement links TRBV6-5 to TRBJ2-1; TRBD2 matches 10 bases. Germline CDR1 is MNHEY and CDR2 is SVGAGI. There are 17 residues in the CDR3. V lost 0 bases to trimming and J lost 2 bases; unmatched junction nucleotides: 4.

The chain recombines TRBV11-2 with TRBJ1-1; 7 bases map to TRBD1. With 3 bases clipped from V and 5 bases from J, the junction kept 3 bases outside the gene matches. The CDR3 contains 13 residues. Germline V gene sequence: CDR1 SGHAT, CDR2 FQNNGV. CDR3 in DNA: TGTGCCAGCAGCTTCCAACAGGGGACTGAAGCTTTCTTT. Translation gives CASSFQQGTEAFF.

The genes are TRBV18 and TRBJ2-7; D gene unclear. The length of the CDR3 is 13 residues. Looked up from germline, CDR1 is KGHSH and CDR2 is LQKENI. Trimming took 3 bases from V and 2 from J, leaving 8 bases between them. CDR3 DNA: TGTGCCAGCTCACCTCCGGACGCCTACGAGCAGTACTTC. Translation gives CASSPPDAYEQYF.

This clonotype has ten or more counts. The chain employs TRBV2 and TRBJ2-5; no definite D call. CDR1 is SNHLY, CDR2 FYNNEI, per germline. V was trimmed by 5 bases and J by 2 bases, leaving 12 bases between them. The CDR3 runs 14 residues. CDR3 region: CASSRQTRQETQYF. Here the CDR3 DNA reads TGTGCCAGCAGTCGCCAAACCAGACAAGAGACCCAGTACTTC. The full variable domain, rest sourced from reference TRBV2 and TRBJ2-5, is EPEVTQTPSHQVTQMGQEVILRCVPISNHLYFYWYRQILGQKVEFLVSFYNNEISEKSEIFDDQFSVERPDGSNFTLKIRSTKLEDSAMYFCASSRQTRQETQYFGPGTRLLVL.

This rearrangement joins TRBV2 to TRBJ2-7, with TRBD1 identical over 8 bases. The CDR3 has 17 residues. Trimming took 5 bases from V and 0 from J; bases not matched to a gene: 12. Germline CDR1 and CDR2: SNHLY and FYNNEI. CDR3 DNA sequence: TGTGCCAGCAGTCCTAGCCGGGGACAGGCTGTCTCCTACGAGCAGTACTTC. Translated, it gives CASSPSRGQAVSYEQYF. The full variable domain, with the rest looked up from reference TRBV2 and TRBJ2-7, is EPEVTQTPSHQVTQMGQEVILRCVPISNHLYFYWYRQILGQKVEFLVSFYNNEISEKSEIFDDQFSVERPDGSNFTLKIRSTKLEDSAMYFCASSPSRGQAVSYEQYFGPGTRLTVT.

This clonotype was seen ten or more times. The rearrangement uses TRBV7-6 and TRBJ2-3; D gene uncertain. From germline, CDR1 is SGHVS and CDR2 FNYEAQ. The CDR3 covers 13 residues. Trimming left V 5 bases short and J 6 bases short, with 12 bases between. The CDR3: CASSPTREDTQYF. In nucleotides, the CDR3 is TGTGCCAGCAGCCCGACTCGCGAGGATACGCAGTATTTT.

This chain's CDR3 is CATAVTSGRGDTQYF. CDR3 sequence (DNA): TGTGCCACCGCTGTGACTAGCGGGAGAGGAGATACGCAGTATTTT. The chain links TRBV6-2 or TRBV6-3 to TRBJ2-3, with TRBD2 matching over 12 bases. J lost 5 bases, V lost 10 bases, and 10 bases had no gene match. Germline V gives CDR1 MNHEY, CDR2 SVGEGT. The CDR3 loop spans 15 amino acids.

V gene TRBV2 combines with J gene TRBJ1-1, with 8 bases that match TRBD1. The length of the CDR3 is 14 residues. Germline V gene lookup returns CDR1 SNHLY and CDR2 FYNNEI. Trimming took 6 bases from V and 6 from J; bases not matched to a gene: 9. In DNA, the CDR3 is TGTGCCAGCAGAACCGACAGGGGCCTCGCTGAAGCTTTCTTT. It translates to CASRTDRGLAEAFF.

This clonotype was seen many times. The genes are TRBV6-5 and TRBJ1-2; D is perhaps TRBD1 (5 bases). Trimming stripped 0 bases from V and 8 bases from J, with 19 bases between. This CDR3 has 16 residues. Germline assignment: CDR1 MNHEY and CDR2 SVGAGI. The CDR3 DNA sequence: TGTGCCAGCAGTTACTCGCCAGGGAGGAAAAGAGGGGGCTACACCTTC. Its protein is CASSYSPGRKRGGYTF.